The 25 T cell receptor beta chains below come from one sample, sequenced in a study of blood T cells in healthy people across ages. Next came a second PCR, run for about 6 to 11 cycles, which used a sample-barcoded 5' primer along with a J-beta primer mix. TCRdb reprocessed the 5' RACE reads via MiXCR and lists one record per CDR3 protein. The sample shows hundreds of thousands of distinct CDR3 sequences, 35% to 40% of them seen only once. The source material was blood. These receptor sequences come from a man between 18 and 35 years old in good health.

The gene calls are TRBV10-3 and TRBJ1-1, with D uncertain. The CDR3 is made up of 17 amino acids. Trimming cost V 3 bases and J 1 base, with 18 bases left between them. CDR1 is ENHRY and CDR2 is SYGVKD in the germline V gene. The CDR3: CAISDSGVSPGNTEAFF. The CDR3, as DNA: TGTGCCATCAGTGATTCAGGTGTGTCGCCCGGGAACACTGAAGCTTTCTTT.

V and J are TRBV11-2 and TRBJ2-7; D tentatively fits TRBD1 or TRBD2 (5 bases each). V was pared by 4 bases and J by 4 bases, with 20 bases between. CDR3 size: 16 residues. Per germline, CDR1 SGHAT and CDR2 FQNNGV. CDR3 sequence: CASSSGGRGTAYEQYF. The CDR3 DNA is TGTGCCAGCAGCTCTGGAGGCCGGGGCACAGCATACGAGCAGTACTTC.

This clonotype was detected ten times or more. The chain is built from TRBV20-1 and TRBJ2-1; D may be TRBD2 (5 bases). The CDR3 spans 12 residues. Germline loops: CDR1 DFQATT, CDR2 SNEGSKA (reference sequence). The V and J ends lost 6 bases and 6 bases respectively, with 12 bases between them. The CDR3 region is CSAPSLANEQFF. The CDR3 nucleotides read TGCAGTGCCCCTTCCCTAGCCAATGAGCAGTTCTTC.

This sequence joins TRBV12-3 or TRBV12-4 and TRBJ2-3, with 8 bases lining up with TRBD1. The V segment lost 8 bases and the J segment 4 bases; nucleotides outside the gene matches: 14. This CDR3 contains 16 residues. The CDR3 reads CASSLGPGQGADTQYF. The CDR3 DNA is TGTGCCAGCTCTTTAGGCCCAGGACAGGGAGCAGATACGCAGTATTTT.

This chain's CDR3 is CASSLDRSYNSPLHF. CDR3 DNA: TGTGCCAGCAGCTTAGACAGGAGTTACAATTCACCCCTCCACTTT. The chain is built from TRBV7-2 and TRBJ1-6, with D maybe TRBD1 (5 bases). Germline assignment: CDR1 SGHTA and CDR2 FQGNSA. The CDR3 loop spans 15 amino acids. V lost 1 base to trimming and J lost 7 bases, with 11 bases between them.

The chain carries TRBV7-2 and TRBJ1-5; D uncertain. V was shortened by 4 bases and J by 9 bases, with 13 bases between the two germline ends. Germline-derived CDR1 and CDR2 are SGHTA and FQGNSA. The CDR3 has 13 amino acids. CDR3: CASSSDLGRPQHF. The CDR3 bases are TGTGCCAGCAGCTCTGACCTCGGACGGCCCCAGCATTTT.

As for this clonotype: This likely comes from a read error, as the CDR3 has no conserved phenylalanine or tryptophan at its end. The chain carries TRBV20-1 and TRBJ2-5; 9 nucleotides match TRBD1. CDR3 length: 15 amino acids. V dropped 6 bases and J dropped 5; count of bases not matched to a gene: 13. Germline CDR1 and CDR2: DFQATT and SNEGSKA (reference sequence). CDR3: CSATRSGTGHETQYY. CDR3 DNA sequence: TGCAGTGCAACCAGATCCGGGACAGGGCACGAGACCCAGTACTAC.

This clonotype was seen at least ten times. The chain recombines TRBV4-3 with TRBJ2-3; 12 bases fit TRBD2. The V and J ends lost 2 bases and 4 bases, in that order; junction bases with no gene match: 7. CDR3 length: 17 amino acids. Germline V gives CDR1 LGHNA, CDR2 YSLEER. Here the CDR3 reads CASSQKGLAGLADTQYF. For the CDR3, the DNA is TGCGCCAGCAGCCAAAAAGGACTAGCGGGGCTCGCAGATACGCAGTATTTT.

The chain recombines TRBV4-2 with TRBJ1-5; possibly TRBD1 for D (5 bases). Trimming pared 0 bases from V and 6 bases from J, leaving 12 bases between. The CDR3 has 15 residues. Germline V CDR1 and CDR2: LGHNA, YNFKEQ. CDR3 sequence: CASSQDRAGLQPQHF. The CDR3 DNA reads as TGTGCCAGCAGCCAAGATAGGGCAGGGCTTCAGCCCCAGCATTTT.

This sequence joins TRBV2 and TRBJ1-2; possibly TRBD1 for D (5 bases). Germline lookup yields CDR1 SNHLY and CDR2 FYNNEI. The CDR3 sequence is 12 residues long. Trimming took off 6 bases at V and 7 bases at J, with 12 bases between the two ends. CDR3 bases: TGTGCCAGCAGGACGGACACGAGTGGCTACACCTTC. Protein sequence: CASRTDTSGYTF. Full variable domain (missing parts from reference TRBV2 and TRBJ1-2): EPEVTQTPSHQVTQMGQEVILRCVPISNHLYFYWYRQILGQKVEFLVSFYNNEISEKSEIFDDQFSVERPDGSNFTLKIRSTKLEDSAMYFCASRTDTSGYTFGSGTRLTVV.

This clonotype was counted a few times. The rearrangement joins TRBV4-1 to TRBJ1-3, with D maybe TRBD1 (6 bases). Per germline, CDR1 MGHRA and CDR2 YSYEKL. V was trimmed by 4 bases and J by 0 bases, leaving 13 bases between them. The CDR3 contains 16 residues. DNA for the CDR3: TGCGCCAGCAGCCCTCTCGGAGGGGGCTCTGGAAACACCATATATTTT. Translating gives CASSPLGGGSGNTIYF.

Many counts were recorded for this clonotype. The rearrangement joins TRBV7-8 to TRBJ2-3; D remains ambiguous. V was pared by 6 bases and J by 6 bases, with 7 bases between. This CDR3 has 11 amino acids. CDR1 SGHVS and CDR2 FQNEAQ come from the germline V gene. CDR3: CASSSLDTQYF. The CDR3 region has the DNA TGTGCCAGCAGTTCACTGGATACGCAGTATTTT.

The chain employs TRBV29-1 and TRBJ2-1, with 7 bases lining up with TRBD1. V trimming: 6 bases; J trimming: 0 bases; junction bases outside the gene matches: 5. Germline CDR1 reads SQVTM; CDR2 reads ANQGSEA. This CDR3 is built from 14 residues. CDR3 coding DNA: TGCAGCGTGGGCCGGGACAGCTCCTACAATGAGCAGTTCTTC. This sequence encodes CSVGRDSSYNEQFF.

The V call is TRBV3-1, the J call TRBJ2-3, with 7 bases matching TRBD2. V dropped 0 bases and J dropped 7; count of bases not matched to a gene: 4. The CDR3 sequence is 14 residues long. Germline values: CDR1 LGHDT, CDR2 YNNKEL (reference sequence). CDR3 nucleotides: TGTGCCAGCAGCCAAGAGGGGGAGGGACATACGCAGTATTTT. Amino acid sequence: CASSQEGEGHTQYF.

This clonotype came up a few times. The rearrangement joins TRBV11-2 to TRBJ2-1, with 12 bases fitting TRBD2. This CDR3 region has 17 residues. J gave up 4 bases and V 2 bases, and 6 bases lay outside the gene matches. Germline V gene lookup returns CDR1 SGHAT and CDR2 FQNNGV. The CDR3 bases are TGTGCCAGCAGCTTAAGACTAGCGGGGGAGGATTACAATGAGCAGTTCTTC. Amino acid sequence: CASSLRLAGEDYNEQFF.

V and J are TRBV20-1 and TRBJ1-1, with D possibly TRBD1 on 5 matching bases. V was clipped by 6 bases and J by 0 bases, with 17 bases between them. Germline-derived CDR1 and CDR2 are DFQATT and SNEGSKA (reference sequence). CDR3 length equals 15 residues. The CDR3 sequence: CSAPWGNNLNTEAFF. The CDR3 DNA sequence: TGCAGTGCCCCCTGGGGGAACAACTTGAACACTGAAGCTTTCTTT.

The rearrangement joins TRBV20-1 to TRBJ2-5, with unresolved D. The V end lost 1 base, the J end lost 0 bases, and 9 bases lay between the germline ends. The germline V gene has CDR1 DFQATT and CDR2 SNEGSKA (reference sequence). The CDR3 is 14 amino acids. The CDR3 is CSARAIRNQETQYF. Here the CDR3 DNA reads TGCAGTGCTAGAGCTATTCGGAACCAAGAGACCCAGTACTTC.

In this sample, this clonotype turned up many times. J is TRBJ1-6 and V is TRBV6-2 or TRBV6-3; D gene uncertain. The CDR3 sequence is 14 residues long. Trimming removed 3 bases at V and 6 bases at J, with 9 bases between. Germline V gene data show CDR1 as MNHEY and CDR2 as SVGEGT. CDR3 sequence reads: CASSYWESNSPLHF. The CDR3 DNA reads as TGTGCCAGCAGTTATTGGGAGAGTAATTCACCCCTCCACTTT.

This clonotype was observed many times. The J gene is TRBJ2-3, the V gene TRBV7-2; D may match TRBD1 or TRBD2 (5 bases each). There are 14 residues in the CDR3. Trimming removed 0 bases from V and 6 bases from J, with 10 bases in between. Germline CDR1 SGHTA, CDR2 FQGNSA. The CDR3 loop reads CASSLAGTGDTQYF. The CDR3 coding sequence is TGTGCCAGCAGCTTAGCCGGGACCGGGGATACGCAGTATTTT.

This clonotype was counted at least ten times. CDR3 protein: CSVEDYSSTDTQYF. CDR3 DNA: TGCAGCGTTGAGGATTACTCTAGCACAGATACGCAGTATTTT. V is TRBV29-1 and J is TRBJ2-3; unclear D gene. The CDR3 runs to 14 residues. V was trimmed by 3 bases and J by 0 bases, leaving 10 bases between them. CDR1 is SQVTM, CDR2 ANQGSEA, per germline.

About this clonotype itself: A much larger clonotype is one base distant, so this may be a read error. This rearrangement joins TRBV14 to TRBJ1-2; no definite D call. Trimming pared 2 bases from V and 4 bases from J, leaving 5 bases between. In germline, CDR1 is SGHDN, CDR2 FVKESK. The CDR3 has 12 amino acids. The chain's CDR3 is CASSQPGYGYTF. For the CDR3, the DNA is TGTGCCAGCAGCCAACCGGGCTATGGCTACACCTTC.

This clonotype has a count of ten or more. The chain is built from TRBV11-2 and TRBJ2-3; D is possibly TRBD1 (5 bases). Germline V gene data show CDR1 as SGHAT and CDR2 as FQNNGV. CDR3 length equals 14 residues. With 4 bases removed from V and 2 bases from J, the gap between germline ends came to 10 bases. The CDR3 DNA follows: TGTGCCAGCAGCTCCGACAGCTTCACAGATACGCAGTATTTT. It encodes CASSSDSFTDTQYF.

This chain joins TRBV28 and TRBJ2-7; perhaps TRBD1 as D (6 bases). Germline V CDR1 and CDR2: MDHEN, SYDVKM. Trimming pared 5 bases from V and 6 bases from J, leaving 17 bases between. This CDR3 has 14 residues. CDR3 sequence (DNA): TGTGCCAGCAGTCACAAAGCCTTAGGGGGCGAGCAGTACTTC. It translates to CASSHKALGGEQYF.

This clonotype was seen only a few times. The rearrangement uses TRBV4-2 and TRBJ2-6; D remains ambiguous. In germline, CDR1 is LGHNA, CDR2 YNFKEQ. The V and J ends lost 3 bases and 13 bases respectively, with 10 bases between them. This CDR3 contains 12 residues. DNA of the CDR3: TGTGCCAGCAGCCAGGAGCGTCGAGTCCTGACTTTC. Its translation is CASSQERRVLTF.

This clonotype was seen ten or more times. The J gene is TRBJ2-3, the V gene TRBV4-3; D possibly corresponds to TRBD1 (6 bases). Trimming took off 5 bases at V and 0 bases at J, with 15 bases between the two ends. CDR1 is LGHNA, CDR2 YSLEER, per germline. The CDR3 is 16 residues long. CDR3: CASSDRDNTSTDTQYF. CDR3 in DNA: TGCGCCAGCAGCGACCGGGACAACACTAGCACAGATACGCAGTATTTT.